The clone carrying this T cell receptor (beta chain) was observed a single time. Its antigen remains unknown. The entry originates in a study of radiotherapy plus CTLA-4 blockade in lung cancer. Points from the study as a whole: Among reported predictors of response, early blood T cell clone dynamics with interferon-beta performed best. Blood TCR clones of tumor origin expanded after radiotherapy plus ipilimumab.

Lung cancer patients with chemo-refractory metastatic non-small-cell disease were given focal radiation plus CTLA-4 blockade with ipilimumab. The data were produced by immunoSEQ multiplex PCR, yet TCRdb's version contains in-frame clones alone and is incomplete. In the table there are about 80,000 clones, 70% to 90% of which are singletons. V lost 2 bases to trimming and J lost 1 base, with 5 bases between them. This CDR3 contains 13 residues. Germline V gene lookup returns CDR1 SGHTA and CDR2 FQGNSA. The sample here was peripheral blood, taken from a patient treated with radiotherapy plus ipilimumab. The J gene is TRBJ1-1, the V gene TRBV7-2; D is unresolved. The receptor was isolated from a human donor with non-small cell lung cancer who had a partial response to radiotherapy plus ipilimumab. Here the CDR3 DNA reads TGTGCCAGCAGCTTATTTAAGAACACTGAAGCTTTCTTT. It is translated as CASSLFKNTEAFF. Based on the CDR3 plus reference TRBV7-2 and TRBJ1-1, the full variable domain is GAGVSQSPSNKVTEKGKDVELRCDPISGHTALYWYRQSLGQGLEFLIYFQGNSAPDKSGLPSDRFSAERTGGSVSTLTIQRTQQEDSAVYLCASSLFKNTEAFFGQGTRLTVV.